Below are 21 T cell receptor beta chains sequenced from a single sample in a study of blood T cells in healthy people across ages (dated by TCRdb to about 2015). The method behind the library was 5' RACE. Instrument on record: Illumina HiSeq 2500. The second PCR ran for roughly 7 to 12 cycles and used a J-beta primer mix along with a sample-barcoded 5' primer. TCRdb ran its own pipeline on the public reads, namely fastp trimming at Q25 and MiXCR clone calling, and kept in-frame beta chains. All rows with the same CDR3 protein become a single entry with the most common DNA and genes. In this sample the table shows around 1,700,000 distinct CDR3 sequences, under 30% of which occur a single time. Clones ranked in the top ten supply over 7% of the sample. What was sequenced was blood. Receptors were obtained from a woman aged 25 to 45 in good health.

Concerning this clonotype itself: A much larger clone differs by one base, so this may be a read error. This chain links TRBV4-1 with TRBJ2-1; D not resolved. Germline lookup yields CDR1 MGHRA and CDR2 YSYEKL. The CDR3 extends over 17 amino acids. V lost 2 bases to trimming and J lost 10 bases, with 24 bases between them. The CDR3 DNA reads as TGCGCCAGCAGCCAACCCACGTGGACGCCGGAGAGAGTGGAGCAGTTCTTC. This sequence encodes CASSQPTWTPERVEQFF.

The chain combines TRBV11-2 with TRBJ2-3; a weak D match, TRBD2 (5 bases). The length of the CDR3 is 17 residues. V lost 3 bases and J 4 bases, leaving 20 bases between the germline ends. Germline assignment: CDR1 SGHAT and CDR2 FQNNGV. CDR3 loop: CASSLNPPFASPDTQYF. Written as DNA, the CDR3 is TGTGCCAGCAGCTTGAATCCCCCGTTTGCTAGCCCAGATACGCAGTATTTT.

The table lists this clonotype with a few counts. This rearrangement joins TRBV3-1 to TRBJ1-1; D is unresolved. The ends were cut back, 7 bases at V and 0 bases at J, with 9 bases in the middle. The CDR3 covers 13 residues. CDR1 and CDR2 from the germline V gene are LGHDT and YNNKEL (reference sequence). CDR3 protein: CASTGLMNTEAFF. CDR3 nucleotides: TGTGCCAGCACAGGTCTCATGAACACTGAAGCTTTCTTT.

This chain connects TRBV11-2 to TRBJ1-5, with D tentatively TRBD1 (6 bases). Germline assignment: CDR1 SGHAT and CDR2 FQNNGV. Trimming took off 4 bases at V and 0 bases at J, with 16 bases between the two ends. The CDR3 sequence is 17 residues long. The CDR3 reads CASSSWTALNSNQPQHF. The DNA for the CDR3 is TGTGCCAGCAGCTCCTGGACAGCCCTTAATAGCAATCAGCCCCAGCATTTT.

The sample holds a few counts of this clonotype. The V gene is TRBV7-7, the J gene TRBJ2-5; 8 bases line up with TRBD1. Trimming removed 5 bases from V and 4 bases from J; junction bases left unmatched: 9. The CDR3 covers 15 residues. In germline, CDR1 is SSHAT, CDR2 FNYEAQ (reference sequence). As DNA, the CDR3 is TGTGCCAGCAGCCGACTGGTACAGGGGGTAGAGACCCAGTACTTC. The encoded protein is CASSRLVQGVETQYF.

This clonotype was counted ten times or more. The chain combines TRBV5-1 with TRBJ2-7, with D maybe TRBD1 (6 bases). The CDR3 length is 15 residues. Germline CDR1 reads SGHRS; CDR2 reads YFSETQ. Trimming shortened V by 4 bases and J by 2 bases, and 16 bases separated the two germline ends. The CDR3 spells CASSTSGTPTYEQYF. In nucleotides, the CDR3 is TGCGCCAGCAGCACCTCTGGGACACCTACCTACGAGCAGTACTTC.

The J gene is TRBJ2-4, the V gene TRBV28, with TRBD2 matching 10 bases. The DNA end is a closer match to TRBJ2-7, so the J assignment may be wrong. Germline CDR1 MDHEN, CDR2 SYDVKM. The CDR3 contains 16 residues. CDR3 nucleotide sequence: TGTGCCAGCAGTTTATTGGATCCTAGCGGGGGCTACGAGCAGTACTTC. It codes for CASSLLDPSGGYEQYF.

The chain recombines TRBV24-1 with TRBJ2-1, with 9 bases that match TRBD1. V shed 5 bases, J shed 3 bases, and the junction held 10 bases outside the gene matches. There are 17 residues in the CDR3. Germline V gene lookup returns CDR1 KGHDR and CDR2 SFDVKD. For the CDR3, the DNA is TGTGCCACCAGTGGGGGACCTGGGACAGGGAACTACAATGAGCAGTTCTTC. Protein sequence: CATSGGPGTGNYNEQFF.

V gene TRBV5-4 combines with J gene TRBJ2-3; no clear D. CDR1 is SGHNT, CDR2 YYREEE, per germline (reference sequence). CDR3 size: 14 residues. The V and J ends lost 4 bases and 3 bases respectively, with 12 bases between them. CDR3 region: CASSLNTETDTQYF. DNA of the CDR3: TGTGCCAGCAGCCTGAATACAGAGACAGATACGCAGTATTTT. Full variable domain (missing parts from reference TRBV5-4 and TRBJ2-3): ETGVTQSPTHLIKTRGQQVTLRCSSQSGHNTVSWYQQALGQGPQFIFQYYREEENGRGNFPPRFSGLQFPNYSSELNVNALELDDSALYLCASSLNTETDTQYFGPGTRLTVL.

This clonotype was seen repeatedly, ten times or more. V gene TRBV20-1 combines with J gene TRBJ2-4, with TRBD2 identical over 10 bases. The CDR3 is made up of 19 amino acids. V lost 2 bases, J lost 3 bases, and 16 bases stayed unmatched. Germline-derived CDR1 and CDR2 are DFQATT and SNEGSKA (reference sequence). The chain's CDR3 is CSARKGLAGDPPYKNIQYF. The DNA for the CDR3 is TGCAGTGCTAGAAAGGGGCTAGCGGGAGATCCGCCTTACAAAAACATTCAGTACTTC.

The chain is built from TRBV12-3 or TRBV12-4 and TRBJ2-7, with 7 positions matching TRBD1. The CDR3 sequence is 15 residues long. Trimming cost V 4 bases and J 2 bases; bases outside gene matches: 8. DNA of the CDR3: TGTGCCAGCAGTTACCGCGACAGGGTTCCCTACGAGCAGTACTTC. This gives the protein CASSYRDRVPYEQYF.

Details on this clonotype: It may be a read error: a sequence one base away is much more abundant. This CDR3 is missing its conserved last phenylalanine or tryptophan, likely due to a read error. The V call is TRBV12-3 or TRBV12-4, the J call TRBJ2-3; D might be TRBD1 or TRBD2, each matching 5 bases. The CDR3 extends over 15 amino acids. Trimming took 5 bases from V and 3 from J, leaving 15 bases between them. CDR3 amino acids: CASSGGPGPTDTQYL. For the CDR3, the DNA is TGTGCCAGCAGTGGGGGACCCGGACCTACAGATACGCAGTATCTT.

This clonotype was seen more than once but under ten times. The rearrangement links TRBV28 to TRBJ1-2; tentatively, D is TRBD1 (6 bases). The length of the CDR3 is 13 residues. Per germline, CDR1 MDHEN and CDR2 SYDVKM. Trimming removed 2 bases at V and 5 bases at J, with 9 bases between. For the CDR3, the DNA is TGTGCCAGCAGTTTACCGGGGACATATGGCTACACCTTC. It encodes CASSLPGTYGYTF.

This clonotype appeared many times. The chain employs TRBV12-3 or TRBV12-4 and TRBJ2-7; tentative D call: TRBD1 (6 bases). The germline V and J ends were trimmed by 6 bases and 4 bases, with 13 bases remaining between them. The CDR3 covers 13 residues. CDR3 DNA: TGTGCCAGCAGCCCCGGGACACGGTACGAGCAGTACTTC. This translates into CASSPGTRYEQYF.

This clonotype was seen more than once but under ten times. The chain has TRBV4-1 and TRBJ2-1; 8 bases map to TRBD2. Germline lookup yields CDR1 MGHRA and CDR2 YSYEKL. V shed 4 bases, J shed 6 bases, and the junction held 8 bases outside the gene matches. This CDR3 has 15 amino acids. The CDR3 spells CASSLPWGTSNEQFF. CDR3 sequence (DNA): TGCGCCAGCAGCCTCCCTTGGGGGACTAGCAATGAGCAGTTCTTC.

The sample holds a few counts of this clonotype. The CDR3 DNA is TGTGCCTCCTCCCGGGACAGTATTAATCAGCCCCAGCATTTT. It is translated as CASSRDSINQPQHF. The chain has TRBV6-1 and TRBJ1-5, with TRBD1 matching over 7 bases. J was trimmed by 4 bases and V by 11 bases; bases with no gene match: 11. Germline CDR1 reads MNHNS; CDR2 reads SASEGT. The CDR3 totals 14 residues.

There are a few counts of this clonotype. The chain has TRBV9 and TRBJ2-1; D might be TRBD2 (6 bases). Germline CDR1 SGDLS, CDR2 YYNGEE. V lost 3 bases and J 6 bases, leaving 13 bases between the germline ends. CDR3 length: 14 amino acids. CDR3 coding DNA: TGTGCCAGCAGCGATGACGGGAGAAGCAATGAGCAGTTCTTC. It translates to CASSDDGRSNEQFF.

This chain joins TRBV12-3 or TRBV12-4 and TRBJ1-1; D call uncertain. V was trimmed by 6 bases and J by 1 base, leaving 9 bases between them. This CDR3 has 13 residues. CDR3: CASRKTANTEAFF. The CDR3 DNA sequence: TGTGCCAGCAGAAAAACAGCGAACACTGAAGCTTTCTTT.

The chain recombines TRBV6-2 or TRBV6-3 with TRBJ2-4, with D possibly matching TRBD1 (6 bases). The V and J ends lost 6 bases and 9 bases respectively, with 18 bases between them. The CDR3 is 14 amino acids. The germline V gene has CDR1 MNHEY and CDR2 SVGEGT. The CDR3 sequence: CASRDRYGQPIQYF. The CDR3 region has the DNA TGTGCCAGCAGGGACCGCTACGGACAGCCCATTCAGTACTTC.

This clonotype was picked up a small number of times. DNA for the CDR3: TGTGCCAGCAGCGTACAGGGGCGAGGCACTGAAGCTTTCTTT. Translated, it gives CASSVQGRGTEAFF. The rearrangement links TRBV7-2 to TRBJ1-1, with 7 bases identical to TRBD1. The CDR3 contains 14 residues. The germline V gene has CDR1 SGHTA and CDR2 FQGNSA. V lost 5 bases and J lost 4; bases outside the gene matches: 7.

As regards this clonotype: This may stem from a read error, because a much larger clone lies one nucleotide away. This is likely a read error, given that the CDR3 carries no conserved phenylalanine or tryptophan at its end. The chain recombines TRBV12-3 or TRBV12-4 with TRBJ2-6, with TRBD1 as a possible D gene (5 bases). The CDR3 is 16 residues long. Deletions cut 3 bases from V and 2 bases from J, with 11 bases between. The CDR3 sequence is CASSLFGAAGANVLTS. For the CDR3, the DNA is TGTGCCAGCAGTTTGTTTGGGGCTGCTGGGGCCAACGTCCTGACTTCC.